The 13 T cell receptor beta chains in this list originate from one sample, sequenced in a study of cytomegalovirus exposure and HLA in healthy donors (dated by TCRdb to 2016 to 2017). Receptor amplification or capture employed the immunoSEQ multiplex PCR assay. For the multiplex PCR, a mixture combining 60 forward primers for TCR Vbeta segments and 13 reverse primers for TCR Jbeta segments was used. TCRdb took this table from immuneACCESS and kept in-frame rearrangements with V and J called. Such tables lack part of the clones; where checked against another copy, unresolved V genes explain under half of the gap, and the rest is unexplained. The sample yields over 100,000 clones; 70% to 90% were counted once. Approximately 2.8% of the sample goes to the ten largest clones. The material sequenced was PBMCs. The receptors derive from a man between 40 and 49 years old in good health and CMV-seronegative.

The chain links TRBV19 to TRBJ1-1; possible D gene TRBD1, 6 bases. This CDR3 has 15 amino acids. The V and J ends lost 6 bases and 0 bases respectively, with 14 bases between them. Germline V gene lookup returns CDR1 LNHDA and CDR2 SQIVND (reference sequence). The CDR3 protein is CASSGSTGLNTEAFF. In nucleotides, the CDR3 is TGTGCCAGTAGCGGCTCGACAGGTTTGAACACTGAAGCTTTCTTT. Complete variable domain (other parts from reference TRBV19 and TRBJ1-1): DGGITQSPKYLFRKEGQNVTLSCEQNLNHDAMYWYRQDPGQGLRLIYYSQIVNDFQKGDIAEGYSVSREKKESFPLTVTSAQKNPTAFYLCASSGSTGLNTEAFFGQGTRLTVV.

This clone has just a few counts. The chain carries TRBV9 and TRBJ2-7, with 11 bases matching TRBD1. Germline CDR1 reads SGDLS; CDR2 reads YYNGEE. The CDR3 sequence is 16 residues long. V was clipped by 3 bases and J by 4 bases; unmatched bases: 9. CDR3 sequence reads: CASSASGTGGRYEQYF. CDR3 coding DNA: TGTGCCAGCAGCGCATCCGGGACAGGGGGTCGGTACGAGCAGTACTTC.

Only a few counts were recorded for this clone. CDR3 loop: CASSPQTGTMDSPLHF. CDR3 DNA sequence: TGTGCCAGCAGCCCCCAGACAGGGACGATGGATTCACCCCTCCACTTT. This rearrangement joins TRBV9 to TRBJ1-6; the match to TRBD1 covers 7 bases. Trimming took 4 bases from V and 8 from J; bases not matched to a gene: 12. The length of the CDR3 is 16 residues. Germline V lookup: CDR1 SGDLS, CDR2 YYNGEE.

V and J are TRBV10-1 and TRBJ2-7, with D perhaps TRBD1 (6 bases). Germline V gene data show CDR1 as WNHNN and CDR2 as SYGVQD (reference sequence). Trimming took 6 bases from V and 6 from J, leaving 21 bases between them. The CDR3 is made up of 15 amino acids. CDR3 in amino acids: CASSDRPAGRGEQYF. CDR3 DNA: TGCGCCAGCAGCGATCGGCCGGCCGGCAGGGGCGAGCAGTACTTC.

This clone was counted only a few times. V usage is TRBV27 and J usage is TRBJ1-1; perhaps TRBD1 as D (5 bases). The DNA end is a closer match to TRBJ1-6, so the J assignment may be wrong. Per germline, CDR1 MNHEY and CDR2 SMNVEV (reference sequence). This CDR3 comprises 11 residues. The chain's CDR3 is CASTKTGLLHF. The CDR3 region has the DNA TGTGCCAGCACCAAAACAGGACTACTCCACTTT.

The chain has TRBV30 and TRBJ2-3; D remains ambiguous. V lost 4 bases and J lost 2, with 13 bases in between. Germline values: CDR1 GTSNPN, CDR2 SVGIG (reference sequence). This CDR3 has 14 amino acids. The CDR3 DNA reads TGTGCCTGGAATTACAATCGGGTCACAGATACGCAGTATTTT. Translating it yields CAWNYNRVTDTQYF. The full variable domain, its missing parts supplied by reference TRBV30 and TRBJ2-3, is SQTIHQWPATLVQPVGSPLSLECTVEGTSNPNLYWYRQAAGRGLQLLFYSVGIGQISSEVPQNLSASRPQDRQFILSSKKLLLSDSGFYLCAWNYNRVTDTQYFGPGTRLTVL.

This clone showed up just once. The chain carries TRBV4-1 and TRBJ1-5; 10 bases fit TRBD1. Germline CDR1 is MGHRA and CDR2 is YSYEKL. Unmatched junction bases numbered 4, after V lost 1 base and J lost 4 bases. This CDR3 is built from 16 residues. The chain's CDR3 is CASSQVGGQGNQPQHF. CDR3 nucleotides: TGCGCCAGCAGCCAAGTAGGGGGACAGGGGAATCAGCCCCAGCATTTT.

Only one count was recorded for this clone. J is TRBJ2-1 and V is TRBV6-6; TRBD2 matches at 10 bases. J was trimmed by 1 base and V by 5 bases; bases with no gene match: 2. CDR1 is MNHNY, CDR2 SVGAGI, per germline (reference sequence). This CDR3 contains 15 residues. CDR3 DNA: TGTGCCAGCAGTCTTAGCGGGGGGTCCTACAATGAGCAGTTCTTC. Its translation is CASSLSGGSYNEQFF.

The rearrangement links TRBV19 to TRBJ1-6; maybe TRBD1 (5 bases). The V end lost 0 bases, the J end lost 9 bases, and 12 bases lay between the germline ends. This CDR3 region has 15 residues. Germline V gene sequence: CDR1 LNHDA, CDR2 SQIVND (reference sequence). The chain's CDR3 is CASSIDGGDLSPLHF. CDR3 nucleotide sequence: TGTGCCAGTAGTATAGATGGGGGGGATCTTTCACCCCTCCACTTT.

This chain connects TRBV10-1 to TRBJ2-3; D perhaps matches TRBD2 (6 bases). Trimming pared 3 bases from V and 2 bases from J, leaving 15 bases between. Germline V lookup: CDR1 WNHNN, CDR2 SYGVQD (reference sequence). The CDR3 has 16 residues. CDR3: CASSEGLALTTDTQYF. CDR3 DNA: TGCGCCAGCAGTGAAGGCCTAGCGCTCACCACAGATACGCAGTATTTT.

The chain has TRBV7-9 and TRBJ1-5, with D uncertain. This CDR3 is 12 amino acids long. V was cut by 3 bases and J by 10 bases, with 10 bases left in between. Germline V gives CDR1 SEHNR, CDR2 FQNEAQ (reference sequence). CDR3 coding DNA: TGTGCCAGCAGCTTCGCGGGTTCTCCCCAGCATTTT. Its protein product is CASSFAGSPQHF.

This clone appeared a few times. Other DNA sequences in the same sample also yield this CDR3. The rearrangement uses TRBV19 and TRBJ1-5, with D unclear. The CDR3 covers 14 residues. Per germline, CDR1 LNHDA and CDR2 SQIVND (reference sequence). V lost 3 bases, J lost 0 bases, and 6 bases lay in between. This chain's CDR3 is CASSIRDSNQPQHF. Here the CDR3 DNA reads TGTGCCAGTAGTATTCGGGATAGCAATCAGCCCCAGCATTTT. Filled out from reference TRBV19 and TRBJ1-5, the complete variable domain reads DGGITQSPKYLFRKEGQNVTLSCEQNLNHDAMYWYRQDPGQGLRLIYYSQIVNDFQKGDIAEGYSVSREKKESFPLTVTSAQKNPTAFYLCASSIRDSNQPQHFGDGTRLSIL.

Of note for this clone: The junction does not match germline at one end; this may be a read error. The chain combines TRBV9 with TRBJ1-2; D unresolved. In germline, CDR1 is SGDLS, CDR2 YYNGEE. The CDR3 length is 15 residues. This CDR3 reads CASSVGDLANYGYTF. The CDR3 DNA reads as TGTGCCAGCAGCGTCGGAGACTTAGCTAACTATGGCTACACCTTT.